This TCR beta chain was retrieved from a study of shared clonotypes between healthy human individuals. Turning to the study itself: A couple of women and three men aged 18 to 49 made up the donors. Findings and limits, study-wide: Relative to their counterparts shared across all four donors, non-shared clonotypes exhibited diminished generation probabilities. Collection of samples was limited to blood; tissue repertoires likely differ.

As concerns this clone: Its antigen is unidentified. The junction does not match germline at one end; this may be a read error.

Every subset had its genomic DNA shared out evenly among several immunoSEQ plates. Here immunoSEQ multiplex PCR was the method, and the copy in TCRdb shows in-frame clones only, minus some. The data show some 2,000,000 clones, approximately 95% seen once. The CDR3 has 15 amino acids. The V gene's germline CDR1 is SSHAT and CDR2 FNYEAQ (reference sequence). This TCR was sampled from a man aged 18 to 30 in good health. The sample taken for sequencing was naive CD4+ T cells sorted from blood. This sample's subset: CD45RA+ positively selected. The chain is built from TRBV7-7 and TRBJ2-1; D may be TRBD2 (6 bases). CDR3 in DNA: TGTGCTAGCAGCCCCTGGCGGGACTCCTACAATGAGCAGTTCTTC. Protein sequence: CASSPWRDSYNEQFF.